Listed below are T cell receptor beta chains from one sample, sequenced in a study of blood T cells in healthy people across ages. MiXCR was run by TCRdb on the 5' RACE reads, yielding one entry per CDR3 protein. Of 1.4 million or so distinct CDR3 sequences listed, around 40% are singletons. Sequencing was done on a sample of blood. These receptors came from a woman under 30 in good health. Each CDR3 is given with its conserved first and last residue. Each record gives: clone size, J gene, V gene, D gene, CDR3 DNA, CDR3 protein. The D gene is left open where the match is weak. The size entry is marked missing in some rows and otherwise reads once, few, many or a size class.

. TRBJ2-3 TRBV4-1 . TGCGCCAGCAGCCTCGGCCAGTGGAACCGAGATACGCAGTATTTT CASSLGQWNRDTQYF
few TRBJ1-4 TRBV29-1 . TGCAGCGCCGAGCGCGTAGAGGGTGAAAAACTGTTTTTT CSAERVEGEKLFF
few TRBJ2-3 TRBV6-2/TRBV6-3 TRBD2 TGTGCCAGCAGTTGGACTAGCGGGGGGGCCGGAAGTACAGATACGCAGTATTTT CASSWTSGGAGSTDTQYF
. TRBJ1-1 TRBV12-3/TRBV12-4 . TGTGCCAGCAGTTTTTTGACTGATGAAGCTTTCTTT CASSFLTDEAFF
few TRBJ1-5 TRBV20-1 . TGCAGTGTAAATACGTATCGTAATCAGCCCCAGCATTTT CSVNTYRNQPQHF
. TRBJ2-7 TRBV5-1 . TGCGCCAGCAGCTACTCGACAGACCTCTACGAGCAGTACTTC CASSYSTDLYEQYF
. TRBJ2-1 TRBV6-2/TRBV6-3 TRBD2 TGTGCCAGCAGTTCACCGGGACTATTCTACAATGAGCAGTTCTTC CASSSPGLFYNEQFF
. TRBJ2-3 TRBV4-3 TRBD2 TGCGCCAGCAGCCCCTCTCCTATCGGGACTAGCAACACAGATACGCAGTATTTT CASSPSPIGTSNTDTQYF
few TRBJ1-1 TRBV7-2 . TGTGCCAGCAGCTTAGTTTCCAGTAACACTGAAGCTTTCTTT CASSLVSSNTEAFF
once TRBJ1-2 TRBV6-5 . TGTGCCAGCAGTTACTCGTTCTGGCAGGCTTTCACCTTC CASSYSFWQAFTF
. TRBJ2-1 TRBV3-1 TRBD2 TGTGCCAGCAGCCAAGATAGTAGCGGGTACAATGAGCAGTTCTTC CASSQDSSGYNEQFF
. TRBJ2-3 TRBV30 TRBD2 TGTGCCTGGAGTGCACTAGCGGGAGGAGATACGCAGTATTTT CAWSALAGGDTQYF
. TRBJ2-5 TRBV28 . TGTGCCAGCAGTACACCGGGCCAAGAGACCCAGTACTTC CASSTPGQETQYF
few TRBJ2-3 TRBV5-4 . TGTGCCAGCAGCCCGGCGGGGGCTGGCACAGATACGCAGTATTTT CASSPAGAGTDTQYF
. TRBJ2-5 TRBV4-3 . TGCGCCAGCAGCCAAGTTTACAGGGTAGGAGCAGAGACCCAGTACTTC CASSQVYRVGAETQYF
few TRBJ2-3 TRBV9 . TGTGCCAGCAGCGAAAACCTGGCAGATACGCAGTATTTT CASSENLADTQYF
once TRBJ2-1 TRBV12-3/TRBV12-4 . TGTGCCAGCAGCGGACTATTCCAAGAGACCCAGTTCTTC CASSGLFQETQFF
few TRBJ2-7 TRBV4-1 . TGCGCCAGCAGCCAAGAGCAACTAGCCTCCTACGAGCAGTACTTC CASSQEQLASYEQYF
. TRBJ2-5 TRBV5-1 TRBD1 TGCGCCAGCAGCCTAGGACAGGGGTTAGGAGAGACCCAGTACTTC CASSLGQGLGETQYF
. TRBJ2-1 TRBV20-1 . TGCAGCCAAAGGCGACTTCAGCGTATGCTCTACAATGAGCAGTTCTTC CSQRRLQRMLYNEQFF
few TRBJ2-1 TRBV12-3/TRBV12-4 TRBD2 TGTGCCAGCAGTTTGAGAGCTAGCGGGAGCGATGAGCAGTTCTTC CASSLRASGSDEQFF
. TRBJ2-5 TRBV20-1 TRBD2 TGCAGTGCTAGAGCATTGACTAGCGTAAATAATGAGCAGTACTTC CSARALTSVNNEQYF
few TRBJ2-7 TRBV9 . TGTGCCAGCAGCAAGGACGGTCGAGACTACGAGCAGTACTTC CASSKDGRDYEQYF
few TRBJ2-5 TRBV9 TRBD2 TGTGCCAGCAGCGTAGGCGGGGGGGACCAAGGGACCCAGTACTTC CASSVGGGDQGTQYF
many TRBJ2-2 TRBV7-2 . TGTGCCAGCAGCTTAAGAGGGGGGGCCACCGGGGAGCTGTTTTTT CASSLRGGATGELFF
few TRBJ1-6 TRBV14 . TGTGCCAGCAGCCAAGTCGGCACAGGGTCTTCACCCCTCCACTTT CASSQVGTGSSPLHF
. TRBJ2-1 TRBV6-5 . TGTGCCAGCAGCCACGACAGGTTTACGTTCTTC CASSHDRFTFF
few TRBJ1-2 TRBV4-1 . TGCGCCAGCAGCCAAGATTCGGGCGCCTTGGTAAGAGGCTACACCTTC CASSQDSGALVRGYTF
few TRBJ2-7 TRBV6-5 . TGTGCCAGCAGTTCCCCCCGCGAGCAGTACTTC CASSSPREQYF
few TRBJ1-2 TRBV20-1 . TGCAGTGCTAGAGCCACCTCCGGTATTGGACAGATTAACTATGGCTACACCTTC CSARATSGIGQINYGYTF
many TRBJ2-3 TRBV20-1 . TGCAGTGCGCGGACTCAATTCCGCACAGATACGCAGTATTTT CSARTQFRTDTQYF